This T cell receptor beta chain was captured by sequencing in a study of response to subunit inactivated influenza vaccine (dated by TCRdb to 2016 to 2019). About the full investigation: Deep quantitative T cell receptor repertoire profiling was used in the study to track responses to a trivalent subunit inactivated influenza vaccine. The full study reports these points: The authors suggested that each seasonal influenza vaccination may recruit only a limited number of new T cells.

The library was obtained by RT-PCR. The listed sequencing device is Illumina HiSeq 2500. The public sequencing data were trimmed at Q25 with fastp and processed into clonotypes with MiXCR by TCRdb, which kept only in-frame beta chains. Every entry covers one CDR3 protein and lists the most common genes and DNA from its rows. The sample data list fewer than 200,000 distinct CDR3 sequences, and around 9% of these were observed just once. The ten largest account for roughly a tenth of the sample. Counted from cysteine to phenylalanine, this CDR3 has 13 amino acids. Left in the record is the CDR3 DNA by itself, 39 bases read in frame from the first base. V is pared back by 3 bases and J by 1 base, with 7 bases lying between the germline termini. Taken from the germline V gene, the CDR1 and CDR2 loops are ENHRY and SYGVKD. This clonotype was recorded many times. It has no known antigen specificity. No base quality information exists; no much larger clone differs at one position.

The sample here was non-naive T cells sorted from PBMCs, taken on the day of vaccination. The intended sense of this specimen's cell subset or site label: memory T cell fraction. This clonotype originated in a man between 45 and 60 years old who received an inactivated influenza vaccine. Donor details come from another sample of the same person, matched by shared clones. The rearrangement combines TRBV10-3 with TRBJ2-7; no D gene can be assigned with confidence. The DNA sequence is as follows: TGTGCCATCAGTGAAGGCCAGTCCTACGAGCAGTACTTC. Translated, this gives CAISEGQSYEQYF.